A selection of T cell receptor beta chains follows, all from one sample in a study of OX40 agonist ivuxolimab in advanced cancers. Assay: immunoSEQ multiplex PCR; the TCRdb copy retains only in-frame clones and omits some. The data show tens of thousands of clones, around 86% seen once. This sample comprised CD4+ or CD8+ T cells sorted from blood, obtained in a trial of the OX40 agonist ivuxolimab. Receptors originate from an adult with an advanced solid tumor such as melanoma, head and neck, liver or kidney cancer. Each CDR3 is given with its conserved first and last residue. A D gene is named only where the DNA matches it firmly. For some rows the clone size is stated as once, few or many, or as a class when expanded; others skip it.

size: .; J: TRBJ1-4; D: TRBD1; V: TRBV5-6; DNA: TGTGCCAGCAGCTCGCACCGGGACAGGGGCACGCCTAATGAAAAACTGTTTTTT; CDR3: CASSSHRDRGTPNEKLFF
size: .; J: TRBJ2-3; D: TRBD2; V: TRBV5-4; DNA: TGTGCCAGCAGCTTCCCGGGACTAGCGGGACTCACAGATACGCAGTATTTT; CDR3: CASSFPGLAGLTDTQYF
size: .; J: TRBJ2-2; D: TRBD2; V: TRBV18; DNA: TGTGCCAGCTCACCAAGCGGGGCTAACTTGGCCGGGGAGCTGTTTTTT; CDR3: CASSPSGANLAGELFF
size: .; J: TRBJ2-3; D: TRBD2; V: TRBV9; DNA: TGTGCCAGCACGCCCGAGAGCGGGAGATCAGATACGCAGTATTTT; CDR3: CASTPESGRSDTQYF
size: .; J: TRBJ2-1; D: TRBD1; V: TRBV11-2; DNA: TGTGCCAGCAGCCCGAAGTGGGACAGGGCTATCAATGAGCAGTTCTTC; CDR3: CASSPKWDRAINEQFF
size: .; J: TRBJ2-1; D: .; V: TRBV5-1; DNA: TGCGCCAGCAGCTTGGGAGGAGGCCCGCAGGGTGAGCAGTTCTTC; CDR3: CASSLGGGPQGEQFF
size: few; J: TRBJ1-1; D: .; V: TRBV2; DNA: TGTGCCAGCAGTGAGGGCAGTGAAGCTTTCTTT; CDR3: CASSEGSEAFF
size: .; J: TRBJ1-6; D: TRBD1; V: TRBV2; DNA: TGTGCCAGCAGTGATCGGACAGGGGGTAATTCACCCCTCCACTTT; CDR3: CASSDRTGGNSPLHF
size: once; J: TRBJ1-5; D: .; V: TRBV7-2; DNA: TGTGCCAGCAGCTTAGGGGGAGATATCAGTCAGCCCCAGCATTTT; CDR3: CASSLGGDISQPQHF
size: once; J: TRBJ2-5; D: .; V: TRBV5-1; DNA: TGCGCCAGCAGGGCGGAAGAGACCCAGTACTTC; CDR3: CASRAEETQYF
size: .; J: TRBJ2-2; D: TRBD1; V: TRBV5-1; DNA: TGCGCCAGCAGCTTCCTCCGGGACAGGGGGTACACCGGGGAGCTGTTTTTT; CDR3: CASSFLRDRGYTGELFF
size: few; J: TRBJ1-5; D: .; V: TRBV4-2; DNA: TGTGCCAGCAGCCAGGACCTGGGCGATAATCAGCCCCAGCATTTT; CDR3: CASSQDLGDNQPQHF
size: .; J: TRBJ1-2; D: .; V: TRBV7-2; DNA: TGTGCCAGCAGCTTGGGGGGTACTAGCTACACCTTC; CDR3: CASSLGGTSYTF
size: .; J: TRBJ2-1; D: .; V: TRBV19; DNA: TGTGCCAGTAGTATGTCCGCTTACAATGAGCAGTTCTTC; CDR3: CASSMSAYNEQFF
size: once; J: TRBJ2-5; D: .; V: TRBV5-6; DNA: TGTGCCAGCAGCCTCAGAAATTTGTACCAAGAGACCCAGTACTTC; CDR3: CASSLRNLYQETQYF
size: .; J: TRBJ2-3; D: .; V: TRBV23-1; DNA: TGCGCCAGCAGTCAATCCCAACCTGGGAAGAGGACAGATACGCAGTATTTT; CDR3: CASSQSQPGKRTDTQYF
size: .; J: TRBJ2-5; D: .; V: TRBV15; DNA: TGTGCCACCAGCAGAGATGGACAGTTCCAAGAGACCCAGTACTTC; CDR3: CATSRDGQFQETQYF
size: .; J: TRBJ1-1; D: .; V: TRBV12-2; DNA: TGTGCAAGTCCCCTCGGAGACAGGGGGCTTGAAGGAGAGTTTAATGATGAAGCTTTCTTT; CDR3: CASPLGDRGLEGEFNDEAFF
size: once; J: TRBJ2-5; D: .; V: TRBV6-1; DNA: TGTGCCAGCAGTGTAGGGGGGCGGGAGACCCAGTACTTC; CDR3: CASSVGGRETQYF
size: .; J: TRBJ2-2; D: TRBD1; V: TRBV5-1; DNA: TGCGCCAGCAGCTTGGGGACAGGGCCTGTCACCGGGGAGCTGTTTTTT; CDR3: CASSLGTGPVTGELFF
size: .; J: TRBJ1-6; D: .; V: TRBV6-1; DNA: TGTGCCAGCATTAAACAGTATAATTCACCCCTCCACTTT; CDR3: CASIKQYNSPLHF
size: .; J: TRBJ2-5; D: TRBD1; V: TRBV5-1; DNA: TGCGCCAGCAGCTTTTACAGGGGATCGGGAGAGACCCAGTACTTC; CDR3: CASSFYRGSGETQYF
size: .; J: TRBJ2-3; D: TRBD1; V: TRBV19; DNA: TGTGCCAGTAGTAACAGGGGGATACCAGATACGCAGTATTTT; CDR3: CASSNRGIPDTQYF
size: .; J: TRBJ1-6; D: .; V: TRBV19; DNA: TGTGCCAGTAGTACCCGACAGGACCAACGGTTCGTTTCACCCCTCCACTTT; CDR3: CASSTRQDQRFVSPLHF
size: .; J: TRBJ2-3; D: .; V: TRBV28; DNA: TGTGCCAGCAGTCTTCTTGGGACCCAGGCAGCAGATACGCAGTATTTT; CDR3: CASSLLGTQAADTQYF
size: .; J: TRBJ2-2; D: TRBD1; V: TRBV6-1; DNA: TGTGCCCCACGTATGAGGACAGGGAGCACCGGGGAGCTGTTTTTT; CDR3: CAPRMRTGSTGELFF
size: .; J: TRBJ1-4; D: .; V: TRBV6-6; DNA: TGTGCCAGCAGTTACGGGGGGCGCAGCGAAAAACTGTTTTTT; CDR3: CASSYGGRSEKLFF
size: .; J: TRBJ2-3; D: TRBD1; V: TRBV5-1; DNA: TGCGCCAGCAGCCCTTGGGGACAGTACACAGATACGCAGTATTTT; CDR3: CASSPWGQYTDTQYF
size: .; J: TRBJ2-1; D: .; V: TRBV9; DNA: TGTGCCAGCAGCCTGGACAGCCCCAATGAGCAGTTCTTC; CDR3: CASSLDSPNEQFF
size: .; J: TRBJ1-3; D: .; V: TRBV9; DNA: TGTGCCAGCACTAAGTCTGGGTTCGCTGGAAACACCATATATTTT; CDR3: CASTKSGFAGNTIYF
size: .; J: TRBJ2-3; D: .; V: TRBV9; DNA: TGTGCCAGCAGCTTCTCAGTGGGGGGATTCCCCACAGATACGCAGTATTTT; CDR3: CASSFSVGGFPTDTQYF
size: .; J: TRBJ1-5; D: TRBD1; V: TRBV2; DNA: TGTGCCAGCAGTGCTATGACAGGGGGCGCATATAGCAATCAGCCCCAGCATTTT; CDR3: CASSAMTGGAYSNQPQHF
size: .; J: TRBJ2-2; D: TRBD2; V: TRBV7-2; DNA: TGTGCCAGCAGCTTAACGGGAGGGAACACCGGGGAGCTGTTTTTT; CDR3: CASSLTGGNTGELFF
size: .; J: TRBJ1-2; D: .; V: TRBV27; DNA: TGTGCCAGCAGTCACATCTTTGGGGGGACCGGCTATGGTGATGGCTACACCTTC; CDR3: CASSHIFGGTGYGDGYTF
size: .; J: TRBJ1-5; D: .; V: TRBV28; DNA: TGTGCCAGCACCGAAGGAGGGAATCAGCCCCAGCATTTT; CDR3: CASTEGGNQPQHF
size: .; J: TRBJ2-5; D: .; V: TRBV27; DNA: TGTGCCAGCAGCCCCTGGGCTAGCGAGAGCTCGGGGGCCCAGTACTTC; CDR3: CASSPWASESSGAQYF
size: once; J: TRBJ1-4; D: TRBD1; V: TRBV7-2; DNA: TGTGCCAGCAGCCCCACAGGGGTGGCAACTAATGAAAAACTGTTTTTT; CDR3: CASSPTGVATNEKLFF
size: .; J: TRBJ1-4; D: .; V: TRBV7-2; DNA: TGTGCCAGCAGCTTCAACTCCGAGGATGGAAAACTGTTTTTT; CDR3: CASSFNSEDGKLFF
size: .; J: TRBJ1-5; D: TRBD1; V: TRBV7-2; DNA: TGTGCCAGCAGCCAAGACAGGGGGCGCAATCAGCCCCAGCATTTT; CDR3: CASSQDRGRNQPQHF
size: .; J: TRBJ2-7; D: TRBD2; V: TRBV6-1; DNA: TGTGCCAGCAGTAGACTAGCAGGTACCTACGAGCAGTACTTC; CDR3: CASSRLAGTYEQYF